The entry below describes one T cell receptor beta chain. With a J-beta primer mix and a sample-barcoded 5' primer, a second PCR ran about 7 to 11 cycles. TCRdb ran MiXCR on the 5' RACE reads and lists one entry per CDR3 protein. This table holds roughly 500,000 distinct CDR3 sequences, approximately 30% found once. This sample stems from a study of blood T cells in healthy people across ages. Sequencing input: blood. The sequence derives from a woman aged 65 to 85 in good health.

The CDR3 DNA is TGTGCCAGCAGCCAATCCATCGCGGGACCACTCTATGAGCAGTTCTTC. As protein: CASSQSIAGPLYEQFF. This chain links TRBV7-8 with TRBJ2-1, with a weak D call TRBD2 (6 bases). CDR3 length: 16 amino acids. V was clipped by 5 bases and J by 8 bases, with 22 bases between them. Germline CDR1 SGHVS, CDR2 FQNEAQ.